This TCR beta chain was retrieved from a study of neurological immune-mediated disorders. Study in general: Relapsing-remitting forms accounted for about 90% of the roughly 35 multiple sclerosis patients and secondary progressive forms for 3.

This clonotype was observed many times. Its antigen is unidentified. The starting material, 2 million PBMCs stored at -80 C, gave rise to the unsorted libraries. Synthesis of cDNA was performed by 5'RACE using 10-nucleotide random UMIs. TCRdb passed the 5' RACE reads through MiXCR, listing each CDR3 protein once. Of roughly 62,000 distinct CDR3 sequences in the sample, 3.7% were seen once. Per germline, CDR1 SQVTM and CDR2 ANQGSEA. This CDR3 is built from 12 residues. Trimming cost V 4 bases and J 5 bases, with 9 bases left between them. Findings of the study overall: Expanded clones shared no identical CDR3 amino acid sequences across subjects, which suggested private TCR-beta repertoires in all groups.

The sample comprised PBMCs. The chain recombines TRBV29-1 with TRBJ2-1; a possible D gene is TRBD2 (5 bases). This receptor was identified in a woman aged 45-60 years with multiple sclerosis. The CDR3 DNA sequence: TGCAGCGTTGGGAACGGGAACAATGAGCAGTTCTTC. This codes for CSVGNGNNEQFF.